This T cell receptor beta chain was identified during a study of T-cell memory formation after mild COVID-19. One entry per CDR3 protein results from TCRdb running MiXCR on the 5' RACE reads. The sample contains more than 150,000 distinct CDR3 sequences, 20% to 25% of which appear only once. The TCR originated in an adult woman who had mild COVID-19 (a few samples of this study predate the infection). Cell type and time point are not known. Sequencing was carried out using PBMCs or a T cell subset sorted from them (not recorded which).

The CDR3 DNA reads as TGTGCCAGCAGTGGCGGACTAGCTTTTGAGCAGTTCTTC. Protein sequence: CASSGGLAFEQFF. The chain recombines TRBV6-2 or TRBV6-3 with TRBJ2-1, with TRBD2 matching 8 bases. The CDR3 is 13 residues long. V was clipped by 5 bases and J by 9 bases; unmatched bases: 6. Germline V gene lookup returns CDR1 MNHEY and CDR2 SVGEGT.